This record looks at one T cell receptor (beta chain) sequence and its context. Described time point: after dendritic cell vaccination, including at tumor progression/relapse. This entry is derived from a study of glioma-infiltrating T cells after dendritic cell vaccination. The germline gives CDR1 SQVTM, CDR2 ANQGSEA. J was trimmed by 2 bases and V by 6 bases; bases with no gene match: 6. The CDR3 extends over 14 amino acids. The assay was immunoSEQ multiplex PCR, and TCRdb's table has in-frame clones only and misses some. This sample has about 50,000 clones, with about 91% found just once. The gene calls are TRBV29-1 and TRBJ2-3; 9 bases match TRBD1. The sequence was obtained from a human donor with glioblastoma. Sequencing was performed on blood, taken after dendritic cell vaccination. CDR3 residues: CSVTGQGNTDTQYF. DNA for the CDR3: TGCAGCGTAACGGGACAGGGAAACACAGATACGCAGTATTTT.